What follows describes a single T cell receptor (beta chain). This record belongs to a study of T-cell reconstitution after alpha-beta-depleted transplantation in children. Unique molecular identifiers were used in preparing the TCRbeta library. MiXCR, run by TCRdb on the PCR reads, gives a single entry per CDR3 protein. The data show under 350,000 distinct CDR3 sequences, with 9.9% seen just once and around 10% held by the top ten. This sequence was found in a human donor who donated a stem cell graft to a child with SCID. Source: PBMCs from the stem cell graft donor, taken from the stem cell graft.

The CDR3 region has the DNA TGCGCCAGCAGCCCAGACAGGGTTGAGGACGAGCAGTACTTC. It codes for CASSPDRVEDEQYF. The rearrangement links TRBV5-1 to TRBJ2-7, with 7 positions matching TRBD1. Trimming took 4 bases from V and 5 from J; bases not matched to a gene: 9. Germline CDR1 is SGHRS and CDR2 is YFSETQ. The CDR3 totals 14 residues. Looking up the rest from reference TRBV5-1 and TRBJ2-7 gives the full variable domain: KAGVTQTPRYLIKTRGQQVTLSCSPISGHRSVSWYQQTPGQGLQFLFEYFSETQRNKGNFPGRFSGRQFSNSRSEMNVSTLELGDSALYLCASSPDRVEDEQYFGPGTRLTVT.